The T cell receptor (beta chain) under discussion was sequenced for a study of T-cell memory formation after mild COVID-19. The germline gives CDR1 SGHTA, CDR2 FQGNSA. The CDR3 totals 13 residues. V was trimmed by 4 bases and J by 5 bases, leaving 9 bases between them. Only a few counts were recorded for this clonotype. Its matching antigen is unknown. Study conclusions and caveats: Memory sampled before infection contained some responding clones, suggesting cross-reactive memory joined. Chiefly within CM and EM were the contracting CD4+ clones; CD8+ ones were within EMRA.

Constant-segment-primed 5'RACE gave TCR alpha and TCR beta cDNA libraries with sample barcodes and UMIs. One entry per CDR3 protein results from TCRdb running MiXCR on the 5' RACE reads. This sample carries hundreds of thousands of distinct CDR3 sequences, about 20% of them seen once, and the ten largest clones take more than 8%. The chain has TRBV7-2 and TRBJ2-1; D is unclear. The source material was PBMCs or a T cell subset sorted from them (not recorded which). This sequence originates from an adult woman who had mild COVID-19 (a few samples of this study predate the infection). Cell type and time point are not known. The CDR3 DNA reads as TGTGCCAGCAGCTCAGCAAGGGACAATGAGCAGTTCTTC. Amino acid sequence: CASSSARDNEQFF.